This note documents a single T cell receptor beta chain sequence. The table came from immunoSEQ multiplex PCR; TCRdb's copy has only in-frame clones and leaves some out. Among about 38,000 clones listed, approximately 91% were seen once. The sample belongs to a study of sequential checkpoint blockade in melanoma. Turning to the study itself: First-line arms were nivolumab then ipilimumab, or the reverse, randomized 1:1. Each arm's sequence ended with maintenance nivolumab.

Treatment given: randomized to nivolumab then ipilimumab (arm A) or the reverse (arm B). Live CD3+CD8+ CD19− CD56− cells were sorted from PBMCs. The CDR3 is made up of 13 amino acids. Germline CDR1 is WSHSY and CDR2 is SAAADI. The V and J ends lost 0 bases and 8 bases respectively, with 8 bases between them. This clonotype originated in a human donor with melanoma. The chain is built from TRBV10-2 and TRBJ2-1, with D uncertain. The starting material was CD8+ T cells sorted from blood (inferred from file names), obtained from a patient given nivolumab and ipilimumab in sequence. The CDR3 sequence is CASSESWPHEQFF. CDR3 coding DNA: TGCGCCAGCAGTGAGTCTTGGCCCCATGAGCAGTTCTTC.